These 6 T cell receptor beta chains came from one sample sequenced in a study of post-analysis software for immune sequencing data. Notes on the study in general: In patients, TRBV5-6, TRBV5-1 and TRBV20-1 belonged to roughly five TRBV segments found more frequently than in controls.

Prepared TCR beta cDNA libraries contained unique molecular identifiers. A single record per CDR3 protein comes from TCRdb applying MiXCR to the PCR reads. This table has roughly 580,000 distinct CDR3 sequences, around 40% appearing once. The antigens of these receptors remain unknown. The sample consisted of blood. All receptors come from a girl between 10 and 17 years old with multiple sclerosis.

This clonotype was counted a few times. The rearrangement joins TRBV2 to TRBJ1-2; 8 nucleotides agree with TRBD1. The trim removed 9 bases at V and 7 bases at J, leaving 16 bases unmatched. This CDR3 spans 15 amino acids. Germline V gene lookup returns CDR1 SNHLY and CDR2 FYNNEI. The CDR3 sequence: CASVPFSTGGTGYTF. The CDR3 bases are TGTGCCAGTGTCCCTTTCTCTACAGGGGGGACTGGCTACACCTTC.

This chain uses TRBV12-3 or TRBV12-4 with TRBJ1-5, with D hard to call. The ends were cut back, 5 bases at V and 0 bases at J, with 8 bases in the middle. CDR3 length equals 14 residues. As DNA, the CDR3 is TGTGCCAGCAGTCAATACAGTAGCAATCAGCCCCAGCATTTT. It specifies CASSQYSSNQPQHF.

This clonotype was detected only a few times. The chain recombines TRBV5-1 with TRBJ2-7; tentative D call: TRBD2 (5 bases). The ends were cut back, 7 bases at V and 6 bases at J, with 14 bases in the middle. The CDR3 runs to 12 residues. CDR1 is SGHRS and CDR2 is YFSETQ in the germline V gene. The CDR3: CASHDRGSEQYF. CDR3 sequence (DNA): TGCGCCAGCCATGACCGAGGGAGCGAGCAGTACTTC.

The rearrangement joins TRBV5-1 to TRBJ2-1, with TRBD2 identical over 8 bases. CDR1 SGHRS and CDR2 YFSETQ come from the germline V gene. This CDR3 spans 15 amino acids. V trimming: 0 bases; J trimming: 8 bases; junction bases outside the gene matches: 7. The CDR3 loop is CASSLVLGLVHEQFF. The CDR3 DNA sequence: TGCGCCAGCAGCTTGGTTTTGGGACTAGTCCATGAGCAGTTCTTC. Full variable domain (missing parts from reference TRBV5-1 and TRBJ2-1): KAGVTQTPRYLIKTRGQQVTLSCSPISGHRSVSWYQQTPGQGLQFLFEYFSETQRNKGNFPGRFSGRQFSNSRSEMNVSTLELGDSALYLCASSLVLGLVHEQFFGPGTRLTVL.

Written as DNA, the CDR3 is TGCGCCAGCAGCTTGTTGGGACTAAAGTACAATGAGCAGTTCTTC. It encodes CASSLLGLKYNEQFF. This chain uses TRBV5-1 with TRBJ2-1, with 7 bases identical to TRBD2. The CDR3 covers 15 residues. The V gene's germline CDR1 is SGHRS and CDR2 YFSETQ. J gave up 4 bases and V 1 base, and 5 bases lay outside the gene matches.

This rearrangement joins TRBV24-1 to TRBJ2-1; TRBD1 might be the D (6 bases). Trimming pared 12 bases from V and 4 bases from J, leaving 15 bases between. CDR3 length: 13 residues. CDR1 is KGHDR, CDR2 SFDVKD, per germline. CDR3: CAPWGRGYNEQFF. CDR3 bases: TGTGCCCCGTGGGGGCGCGGTTACAATGAGCAGTTCTTC.